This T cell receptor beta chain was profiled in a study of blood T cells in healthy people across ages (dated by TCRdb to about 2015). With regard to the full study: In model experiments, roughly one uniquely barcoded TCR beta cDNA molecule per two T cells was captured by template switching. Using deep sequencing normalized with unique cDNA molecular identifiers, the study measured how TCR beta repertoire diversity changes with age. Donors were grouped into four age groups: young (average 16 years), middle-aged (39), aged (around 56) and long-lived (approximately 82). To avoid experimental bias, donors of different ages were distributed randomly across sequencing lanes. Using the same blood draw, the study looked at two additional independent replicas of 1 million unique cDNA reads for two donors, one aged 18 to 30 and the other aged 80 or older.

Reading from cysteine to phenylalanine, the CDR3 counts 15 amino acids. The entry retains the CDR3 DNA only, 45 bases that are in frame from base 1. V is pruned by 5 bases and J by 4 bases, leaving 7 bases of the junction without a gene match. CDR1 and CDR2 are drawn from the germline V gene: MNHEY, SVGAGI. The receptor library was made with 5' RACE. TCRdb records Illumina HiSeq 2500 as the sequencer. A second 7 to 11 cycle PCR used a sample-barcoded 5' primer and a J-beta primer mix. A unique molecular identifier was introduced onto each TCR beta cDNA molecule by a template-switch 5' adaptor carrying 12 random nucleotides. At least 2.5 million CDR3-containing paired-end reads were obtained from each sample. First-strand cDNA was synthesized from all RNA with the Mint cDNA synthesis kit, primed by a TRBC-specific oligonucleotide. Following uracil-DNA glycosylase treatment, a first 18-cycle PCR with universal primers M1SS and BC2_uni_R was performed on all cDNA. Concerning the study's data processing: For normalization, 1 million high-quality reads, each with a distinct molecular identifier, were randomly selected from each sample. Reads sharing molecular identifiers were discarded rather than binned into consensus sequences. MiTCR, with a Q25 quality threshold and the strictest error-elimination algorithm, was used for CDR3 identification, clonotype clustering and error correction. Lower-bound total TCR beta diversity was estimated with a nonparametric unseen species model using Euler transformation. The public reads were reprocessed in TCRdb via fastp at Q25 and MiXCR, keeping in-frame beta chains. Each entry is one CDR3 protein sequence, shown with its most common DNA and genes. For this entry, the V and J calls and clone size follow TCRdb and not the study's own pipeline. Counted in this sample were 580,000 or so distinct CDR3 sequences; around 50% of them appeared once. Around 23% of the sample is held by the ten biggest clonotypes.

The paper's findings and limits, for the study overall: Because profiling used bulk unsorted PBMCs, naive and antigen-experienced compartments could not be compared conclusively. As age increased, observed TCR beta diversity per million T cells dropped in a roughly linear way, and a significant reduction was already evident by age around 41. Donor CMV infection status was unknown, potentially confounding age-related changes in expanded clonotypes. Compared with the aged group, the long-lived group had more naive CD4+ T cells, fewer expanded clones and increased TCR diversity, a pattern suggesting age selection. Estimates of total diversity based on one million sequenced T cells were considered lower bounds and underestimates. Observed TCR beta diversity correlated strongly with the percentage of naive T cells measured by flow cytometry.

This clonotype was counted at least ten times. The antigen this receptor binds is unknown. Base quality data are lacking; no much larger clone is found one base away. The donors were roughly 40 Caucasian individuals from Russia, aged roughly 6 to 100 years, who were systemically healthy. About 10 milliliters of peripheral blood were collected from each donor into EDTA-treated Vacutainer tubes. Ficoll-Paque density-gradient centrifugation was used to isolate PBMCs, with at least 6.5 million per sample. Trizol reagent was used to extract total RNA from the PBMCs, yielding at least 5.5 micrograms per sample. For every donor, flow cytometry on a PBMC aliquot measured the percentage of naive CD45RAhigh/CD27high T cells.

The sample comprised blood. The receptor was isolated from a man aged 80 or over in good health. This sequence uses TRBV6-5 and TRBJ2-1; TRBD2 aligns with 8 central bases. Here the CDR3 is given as CASSTRGGPYNEQFF. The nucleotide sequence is TGTGCCAGCAGTACACGCGGGGGGCCGTACAATGAGCAGTTCTTC.